These T cell receptor beta chains were read from a single sample in a study of T cell repertoires in aging, cancer and after chemotherapy. One entry per CDR3 protein, called by TCRdb with MiXCR from the multiplex PCR reads. The sample shows roughly 2,500 distinct CDR3 sequences, more than 20% of them seen only once. The material sequenced was blood. Receptor source: a human donor with a solid tumor. Each CDR3 is given with its conserved first and last residue. Fields, in order: J gene, clone size, V gene, D gene, CDR3 protein, CDR3 DNA. A D gene is named only where the DNA matches it firmly. The size of a clone is reported for some rows only, either as once, few or many, or as a class for expanded clones.

J gene: TRBJ2-5
clone size: .
V gene: TRBV7-9
D gene: .
CDR3 protein: CASSLAGEHYF
CDR3 DNA: TGTGCCAGCAGCTTAGCGGGGGAACATTACTTC

J gene: TRBJ2-3
clone size: few
V gene: TRBV5-1
D gene: TRBD2
CDR3 protein: CASSQGTSGPDTQYF
CDR3 DNA: TGCGCCAGCAGCCAGGGGACTAGCGGGCCAGATACGCAGTATTTT

J gene: TRBJ1-3
clone size: medium-sized
V gene: TRBV30
D gene: .
CDR3 protein: CAWSGKQAIYSGNTIYF
CDR3 DNA: TGTGCCTGGAGTGGTAAACAGGCCATTTACTCTGGAAACACCATATATTTT

J gene: TRBJ2-7
clone size: .
V gene: TRBV6-5
D gene: .
CDR3 protein: CASTPNEYRSYEQYF
CDR3 DNA: TGTGCCAGCACCCCCAACGAGTATAGGAGCTACGAGCAGTACTTC

J gene: TRBJ1-1
clone size: few
V gene: TRBV12-3/TRBV12-4
D gene: .
CDR3 protein: CASSLDRARLGGSTEAFF
CDR3 DNA: TGTGCCAGCAGTTTAGACAGGGCAAGGTTGGGGGGGAGCACTGAAGCTTTCTTT

J gene: TRBJ2-7
clone size: large
V gene: TRBV30
D gene: TRBD1
CDR3 protein: CAGDARTGEQYF
CDR3 DNA: TGTGCCGGGGACGCACGGACAGGCGAGCAGTACTTC

J gene: TRBJ2-3
clone size: .
V gene: TRBV4-2
D gene: TRBD1
CDR3 protein: CASSQARQGPDTQYF
CDR3 DNA: TGTGCCAGCAGCCAAGCCCGACAGGGGCCAGATACGCAGTATTTT

J gene: TRBJ2-1
clone size: .
V gene: TRBV5-1
D gene: TRBD2
CDR3 protein: CASGGGGAYNEQFF
CDR3 DNA: TGTGCCAGCGGGGGCGGGGGGGCTTACAATGAGCAGTTCTTC

J gene: TRBJ1-5
clone size: few
V gene: TRBV6-6
D gene: .
CDR3 protein: CASSPLGSQPQHF
CDR3 DNA: TGTGCCAGCAGTCCCCTAGGTAGTCAGCCCCAGCATTTT

J gene: TRBJ2-7
clone size: .
V gene: TRBV27
D gene: TRBD1
CDR3 protein: CASSLTIGTGVYEQYF
CDR3 DNA: TGTGCCAGCAGTTTAACAATCGGGACAGGGGTCTACGAGCAGTACTTC

J gene: TRBJ2-3
clone size: .
V gene: TRBV5-4
D gene: .
CDR3 protein: CASSDRVGGSTDTQYF
CDR3 DNA: TGTGCCAGCAGCGACCGGGTCGGCGGATCCACAGATACGCAGTATTTT

J gene: TRBJ1-5
clone size: .
V gene: TRBV15
D gene: TRBD1
CDR3 protein: CATSRDEGAHQPQHF
CDR3 DNA: TGTGCCACCAGCAGAGATGAGGGGGCACATCAGCCCCAGCATTTT

J gene: TRBJ2-5
clone size: .
V gene: TRBV5-4
D gene: TRBD2
CDR3 protein: CASSLGRGRTQGTQYF
CDR3 DNA: TGTGCCAGCAGCTTGGGTCGCGGGAGGACCCAAGGGACCCAGTACTTC

J gene: TRBJ1-3
clone size: few
V gene: TRBV6-1
D gene: TRBD1
CDR3 protein: CASRVTPTGVGNTIYF
CDR3 DNA: TGTGCCAGCAGGGTGACCCCCACAGGGGTTGGAAACACCATATATTTT

J gene: TRBJ1-5
clone size: few
V gene: TRBV10-3
D gene: .
CDR3 protein: CAISEQIGATNQPQHF
CDR3 DNA: TGTGCCATCAGTGAGCAGATTGGGGCGACTAATCAGCCCCAGCATTTT

J gene: TRBJ1-1
clone size: large
V gene: TRBV6-5
D gene: .
CDR3 protein: CASSYMGGGAFF
CDR3 DNA: TGTGCCAGCAGTTACATGGGGGGGGGAGCTTTCTTT

J gene: TRBJ2-7
clone size: few
V gene: TRBV7-9
D gene: TRBD2
CDR3 protein: CASSWTSGGLSYEQYF
CDR3 DNA: TGTGCCAGCAGCTGGACTAGCGGGGGACTCTCCTACGAGCAGTACTTC

J gene: TRBJ1-1
clone size: medium-sized
V gene: TRBV7-2
D gene: .
CDR3 protein: CASSLELRGGGAFF
CDR3 DNA: TGTGCCAGCAGCTTAGAGTTGAGGGGCGGAGGAGCTTTCTTT

J gene: TRBJ1-2
clone size: medium-sized
V gene: TRBV5-6
D gene: .
CDR3 protein: CASSLPQGGYTF
CDR3 DNA: TGTGCCAGCAGCCTCCCGCAGGGCGGCTACACCTTC

J gene: TRBJ2-7
clone size: medium-sized
V gene: TRBV20-1
D gene: .
CDR3 protein: CSAPESGLEQYF
CDR3 DNA: TGCAGTGCTCCAGAGTCAGGTCTCGAGCAGTACTTC

J gene: TRBJ1-2
clone size: .
V gene: TRBV2
D gene: .
CDR3 protein: CAGEQDQGKDYGYTF
CDR3 DNA: TGTGCCGGAGAGCAAGATCAGGGGAAGGACTATGGCTACACCTTC

J gene: TRBJ2-1
clone size: .
V gene: TRBV6-4
D gene: TRBD2
CDR3 protein: CASSEAGDPNEQFF
CDR3 DNA: TGTGCCAGCAGTGAGGCGGGGGACCCCAATGAGCAGTTCTTC

J gene: TRBJ2-7
clone size: .
V gene: TRBV7-9
D gene: .
CDR3 protein: CASAPSGASHYEQYF
CDR3 DNA: TGTGCCAGCGCCCCGAGCGGAGCGTCCCACTACGAGCAGTACTTC

J gene: TRBJ2-1
clone size: .
V gene: TRBV24-1
D gene: TRBD2
CDR3 protein: CATGGSGGDNEQFF
CDR3 DNA: TGTGCCACGGGGGGTAGCGGGGGGGACAATGAGCAGTTCTTC

J gene: TRBJ2-3
clone size: medium-sized
V gene: TRBV6-6
D gene: .
CDR3 protein: CASSGQRDRGDTQYF
CDR3 DNA: TGTGCCAGCAGCGGACAGCGGGACCGTGGGGATACGCAGTATTTT

J gene: TRBJ1-1
clone size: medium-sized
V gene: TRBV11-2
D gene: TRBD1
CDR3 protein: CASSRGTGGAGTEAFF
CDR3 DNA: TGTGCCAGCAGCCGAGGGACAGGGGGCGCGGGCACTGAAGCTTTCTTT

J gene: TRBJ2-6
clone size: .
V gene: TRBV18
D gene: .
CDR3 protein: CASSPGPGSPGANVLTF
CDR3 DNA: TGTGCCAGCTCACCCGGTCCGGGGTCCCCTGGGGCCAACGTCCTGACTTTC